This entry concerns a single T cell receptor (beta chain). Sequencing used cDNA as its template, made by extracting RNA and reverse transcribing it. Generated by immunoSEQ multiplex PCR, the TCRdb table keeps only in-frame clones and is missing some. The sample yields 250,000 or so clones, around two thirds seen once. These data originate in a study of CD8+ T cells in alopecia areata. Whole-study context: For 6 to 18 months, tofacitinib was taken, and 6 months off drug followed.

Per the germline V gene, CDR1 is SQVTM and CDR2 is ANQGSEA. The trim removed 4 bases at V and 8 bases at J, leaving 5 bases unmatched. The CDR3 is 12 residues long. The rearrangement links TRBV29-1 to TRBJ2-1; TRBD1 matches at 7 bases. The sample here was CD4+ T cells sorted from blood, taken at week 0. This TCR derives from a human donor with alopecia areata. This CDR3 reads CSVVRQGYEQFF. The CDR3 bases are TGCAGCGTTGTAAGACAGGGCTATGAGCAGTTCTTC.